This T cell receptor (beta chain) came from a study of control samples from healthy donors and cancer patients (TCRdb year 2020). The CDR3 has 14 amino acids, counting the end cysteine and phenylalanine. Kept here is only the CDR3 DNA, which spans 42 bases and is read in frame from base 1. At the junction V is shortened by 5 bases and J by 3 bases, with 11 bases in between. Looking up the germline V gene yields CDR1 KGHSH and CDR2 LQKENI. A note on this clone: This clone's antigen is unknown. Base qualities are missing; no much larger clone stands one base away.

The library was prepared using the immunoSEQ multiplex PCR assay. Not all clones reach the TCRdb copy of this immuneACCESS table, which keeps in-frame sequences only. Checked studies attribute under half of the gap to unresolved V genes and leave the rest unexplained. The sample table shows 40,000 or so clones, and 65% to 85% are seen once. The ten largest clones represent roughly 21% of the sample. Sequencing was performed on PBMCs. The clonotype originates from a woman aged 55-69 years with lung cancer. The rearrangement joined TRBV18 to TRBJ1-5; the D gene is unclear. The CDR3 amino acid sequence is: CASSADGPNQPQHF. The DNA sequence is TGTGCCAGCTCAGCGGACGGACCCAATCAGCCCCAGCATTTT.